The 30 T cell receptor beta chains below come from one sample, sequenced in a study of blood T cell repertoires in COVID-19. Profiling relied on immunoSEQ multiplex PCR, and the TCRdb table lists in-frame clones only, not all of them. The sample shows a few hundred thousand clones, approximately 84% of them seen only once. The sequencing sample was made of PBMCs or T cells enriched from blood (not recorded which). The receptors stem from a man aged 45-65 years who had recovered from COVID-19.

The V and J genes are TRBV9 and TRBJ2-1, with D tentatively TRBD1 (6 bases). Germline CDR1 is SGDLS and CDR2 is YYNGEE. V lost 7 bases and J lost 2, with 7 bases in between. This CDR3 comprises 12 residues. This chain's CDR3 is CASQGPYNEQFF. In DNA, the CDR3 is TGTGCCAGCCAGGGGCCCTACAATGAGCAGTTCTTC. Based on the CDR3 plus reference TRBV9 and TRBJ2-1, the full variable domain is DSGVTQTPKHLITATGQRVTLRCSPRSGDLSVYWYQQSLDQGLQFLIQYYNGEERAKGNILERFSAQQFPDLHSELNLSSLELGDSALYFCASQGPYNEQFFGPGTRLTVL.

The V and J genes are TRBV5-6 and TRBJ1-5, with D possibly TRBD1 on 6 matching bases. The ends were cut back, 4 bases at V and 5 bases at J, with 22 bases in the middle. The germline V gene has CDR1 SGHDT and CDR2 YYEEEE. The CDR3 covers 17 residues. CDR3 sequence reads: CASSHRGQWVSDQPQHF. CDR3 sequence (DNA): TGTGCCAGCAGCCACCGCGGACAGTGGGTCTCGGATCAGCCCCAGCATTTT.

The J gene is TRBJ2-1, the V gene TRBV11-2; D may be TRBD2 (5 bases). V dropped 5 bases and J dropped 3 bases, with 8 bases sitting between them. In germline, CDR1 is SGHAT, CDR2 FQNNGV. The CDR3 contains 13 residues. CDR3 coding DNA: TGTGCCAGCAGCCCCGGGATCTACAATGAGCAGTTCTTC. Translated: CASSPGIYNEQFF.

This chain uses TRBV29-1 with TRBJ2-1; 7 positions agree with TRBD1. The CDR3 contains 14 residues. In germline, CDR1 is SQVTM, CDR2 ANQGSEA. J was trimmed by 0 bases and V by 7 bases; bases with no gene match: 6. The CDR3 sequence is CSAFTGDSYNEQFF. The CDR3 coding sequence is TGCAGCGCATTCACAGGGGACTCCTACAATGAGCAGTTCTTC.

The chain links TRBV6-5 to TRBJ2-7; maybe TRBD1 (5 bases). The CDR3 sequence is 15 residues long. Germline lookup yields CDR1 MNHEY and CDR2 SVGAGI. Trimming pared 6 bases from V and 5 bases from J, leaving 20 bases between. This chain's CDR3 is CASRTQERGLHEQYF. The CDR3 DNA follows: TGTGCCAGCAGGACCCAAGAAAGGGGCCTCCACGAGCAGTACTTC.

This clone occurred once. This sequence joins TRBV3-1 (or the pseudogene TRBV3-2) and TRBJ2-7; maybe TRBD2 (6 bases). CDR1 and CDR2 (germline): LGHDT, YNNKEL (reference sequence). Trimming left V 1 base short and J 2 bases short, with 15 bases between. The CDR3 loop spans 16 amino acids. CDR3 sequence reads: CASSQVAGWGAYEQYF. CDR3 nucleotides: TGTGCCAGCAGCCAAGTTGCGGGGTGGGGAGCCTACGAGCAGTACTTC.

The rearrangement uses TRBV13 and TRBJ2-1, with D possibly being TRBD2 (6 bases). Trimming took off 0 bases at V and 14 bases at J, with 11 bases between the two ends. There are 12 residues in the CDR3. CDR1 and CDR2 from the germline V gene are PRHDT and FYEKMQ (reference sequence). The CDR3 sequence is CASSLGAGKEFF. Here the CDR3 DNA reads TGTGCCAGCAGCTTAGGCGCGGGAAAGGAGTTCTTC. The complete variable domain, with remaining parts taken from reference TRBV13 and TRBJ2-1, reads AAGVIQSPRHLIKEKRETATLKCYPIPRHDTVYWYQQGPGQDPQFLISFYEKMQSDKGSIPDRFSAQQFSDYHSELNMSSLELGDSALYFCASSLGAGKEFFGPGTRLTVL.

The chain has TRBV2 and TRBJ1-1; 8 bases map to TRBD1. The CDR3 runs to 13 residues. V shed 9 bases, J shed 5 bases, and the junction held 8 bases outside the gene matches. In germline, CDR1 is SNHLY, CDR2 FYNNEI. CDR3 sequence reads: CASNNRGLTEAFF. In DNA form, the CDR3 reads TGTGCCAGTAATAACAGGGGGTTGACTGAAGCTTTCTTT.

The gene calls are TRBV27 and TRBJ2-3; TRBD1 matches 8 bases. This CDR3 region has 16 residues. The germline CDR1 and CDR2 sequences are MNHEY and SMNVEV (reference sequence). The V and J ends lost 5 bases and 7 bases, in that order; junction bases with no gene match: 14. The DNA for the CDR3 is TGTGCCAGCAGTCCTTGGCCCGGGACAGGTTCGAATACGCAGTATTTT. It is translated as CASSPWPGTGSNTQYF.

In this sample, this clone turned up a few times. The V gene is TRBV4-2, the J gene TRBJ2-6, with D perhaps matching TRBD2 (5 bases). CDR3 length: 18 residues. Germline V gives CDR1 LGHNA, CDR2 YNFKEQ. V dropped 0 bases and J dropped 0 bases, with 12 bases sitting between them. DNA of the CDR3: TGTGCCAGCAGCCAAGATCCTAGCATAAACTCTGGGGCCAACGTCCTGACTTTC. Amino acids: CASSQDPSINSGANVLTF.

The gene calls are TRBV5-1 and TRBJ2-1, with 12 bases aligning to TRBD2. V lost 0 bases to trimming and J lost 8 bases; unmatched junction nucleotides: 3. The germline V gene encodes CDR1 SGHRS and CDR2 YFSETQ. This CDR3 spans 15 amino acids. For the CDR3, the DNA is TGCGCCAGCAGCTTGGGACTAGCGGGAGTCTATGAGCAGTTCTTC. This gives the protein CASSLGLAGVYEQFF.

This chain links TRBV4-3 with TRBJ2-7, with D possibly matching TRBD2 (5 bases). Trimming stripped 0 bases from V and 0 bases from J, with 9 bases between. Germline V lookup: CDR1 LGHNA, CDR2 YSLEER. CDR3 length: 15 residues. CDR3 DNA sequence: TGCGCCAGCAGCCAAGAACGGGAAAGCTCCTACGAGCAGTACTTC. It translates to CASSQERESSYEQYF.

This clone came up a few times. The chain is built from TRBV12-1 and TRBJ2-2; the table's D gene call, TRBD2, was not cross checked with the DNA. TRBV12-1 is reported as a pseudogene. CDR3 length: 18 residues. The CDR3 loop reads CASGKRASGNLNTGELFF. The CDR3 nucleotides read TGTGCCAGCGGCAAGAGGGCTAGCGGGAATCTTAACACCGGGGAGCTGTTTTTT.

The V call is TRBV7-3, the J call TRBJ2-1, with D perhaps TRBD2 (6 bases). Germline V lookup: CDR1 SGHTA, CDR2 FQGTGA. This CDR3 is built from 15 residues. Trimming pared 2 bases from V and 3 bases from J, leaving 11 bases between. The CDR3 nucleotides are TGTGCCAGCAGCTTAGGGCGGGAACGCTACAATGAGCAGTTCTTC. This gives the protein CASSLGRERYNEQFF.

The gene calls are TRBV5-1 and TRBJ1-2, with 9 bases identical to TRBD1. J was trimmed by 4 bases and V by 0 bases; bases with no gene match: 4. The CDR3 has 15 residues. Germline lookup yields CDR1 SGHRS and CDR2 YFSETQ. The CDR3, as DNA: TGCGCCAGCAGCTTGGAGGGACAGGGTACCTATGGCTACACCTTC. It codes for CASSLEGQGTYGYTF.

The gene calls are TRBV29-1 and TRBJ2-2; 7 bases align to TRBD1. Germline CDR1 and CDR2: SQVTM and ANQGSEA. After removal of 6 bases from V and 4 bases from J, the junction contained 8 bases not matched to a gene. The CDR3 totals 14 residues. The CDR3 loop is CSVTEGAGTGELFF. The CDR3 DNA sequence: TGCAGCGTCACTGAGGGGGCGGGCACCGGGGAGCTGTTTTTT.

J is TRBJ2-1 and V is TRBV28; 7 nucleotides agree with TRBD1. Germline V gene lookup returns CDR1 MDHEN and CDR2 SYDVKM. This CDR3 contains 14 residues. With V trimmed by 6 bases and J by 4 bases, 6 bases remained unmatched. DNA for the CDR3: TGTGCCAGCAGCCCGGGACAGAATTACAATGAGCAGTTCTTC. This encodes CASSPGQNYNEQFF.

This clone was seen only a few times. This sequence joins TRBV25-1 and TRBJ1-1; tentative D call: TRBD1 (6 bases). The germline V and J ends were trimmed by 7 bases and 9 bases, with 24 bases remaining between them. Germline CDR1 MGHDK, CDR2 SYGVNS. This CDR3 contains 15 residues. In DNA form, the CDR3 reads TGTGCCAGCATACCACCAGGGGATCCGATACCCCAAGCTTTCTTT. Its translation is CASIPPGDPIPQAFF. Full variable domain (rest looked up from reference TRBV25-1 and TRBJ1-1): EADIYQTPRYLVIGTGKKITLECSQTMGHDKMYWYQQDPGMELHLIHYSYGVNSTEKGDLSSESTVSRIRTEHFPLTLESARPSHTSQYLCASIPPGDPIPQAFFGQGTRLTVV.

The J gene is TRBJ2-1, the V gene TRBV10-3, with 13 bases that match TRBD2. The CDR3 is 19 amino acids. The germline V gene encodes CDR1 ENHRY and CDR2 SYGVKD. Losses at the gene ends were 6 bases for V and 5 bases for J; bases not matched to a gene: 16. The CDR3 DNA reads TGTGCCATCAGCCCCCTACATACCGGGACTAGCGGGGCACACAATGAGCAGTTCTTC. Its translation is CAISPLHTGTSGAHNEQFF.

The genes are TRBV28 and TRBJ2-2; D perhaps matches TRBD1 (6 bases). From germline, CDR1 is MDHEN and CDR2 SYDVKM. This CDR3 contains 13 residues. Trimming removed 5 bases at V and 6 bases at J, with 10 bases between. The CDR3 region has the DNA TGTGCCAGCAGTGTTCAGGGGCCCGGGGAGCTGTTTTTT. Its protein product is CASSVQGPGELFF.

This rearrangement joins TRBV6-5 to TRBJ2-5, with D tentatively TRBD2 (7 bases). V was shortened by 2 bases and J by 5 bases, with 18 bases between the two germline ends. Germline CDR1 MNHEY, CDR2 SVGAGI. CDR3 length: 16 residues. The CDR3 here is CASSYVGGGPGETQYF. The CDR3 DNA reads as TGTGCCAGCAGTTACGTGGGAGGGGGGCCAGGGGAGACCCAGTACTTC.

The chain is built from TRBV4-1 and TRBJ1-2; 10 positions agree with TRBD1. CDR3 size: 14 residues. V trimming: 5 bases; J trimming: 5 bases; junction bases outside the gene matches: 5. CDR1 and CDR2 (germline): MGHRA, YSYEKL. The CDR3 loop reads CASSTPGQGYGYTF. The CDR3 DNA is TGCGCCAGCAGCACCCCGGGACAGGGGTATGGCTACACCTTC.

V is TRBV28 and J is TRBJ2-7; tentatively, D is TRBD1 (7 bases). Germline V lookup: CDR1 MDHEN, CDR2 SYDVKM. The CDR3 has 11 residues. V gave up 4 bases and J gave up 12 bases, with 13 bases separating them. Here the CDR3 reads CASSSTRDRYF. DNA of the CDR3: TGTGCCAGCAGTTCTACGCGGGACAGGTACTTC.

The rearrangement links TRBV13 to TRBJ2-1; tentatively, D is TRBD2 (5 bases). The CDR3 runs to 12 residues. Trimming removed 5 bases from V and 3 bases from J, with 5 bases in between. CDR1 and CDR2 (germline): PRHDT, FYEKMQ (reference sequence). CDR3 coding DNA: TGTGCCAGCAGCGACTACTACAATGAGCAGTTCTTC. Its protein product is CASSDYYNEQFF.

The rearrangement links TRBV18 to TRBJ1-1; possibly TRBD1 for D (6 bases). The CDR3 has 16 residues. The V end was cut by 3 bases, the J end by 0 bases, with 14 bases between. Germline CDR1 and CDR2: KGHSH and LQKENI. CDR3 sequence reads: CASSPGGQILNTEAFF. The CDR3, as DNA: TGTGCCAGCTCACCTGGAGGACAGATTTTGAACACTGAAGCTTTCTTT.

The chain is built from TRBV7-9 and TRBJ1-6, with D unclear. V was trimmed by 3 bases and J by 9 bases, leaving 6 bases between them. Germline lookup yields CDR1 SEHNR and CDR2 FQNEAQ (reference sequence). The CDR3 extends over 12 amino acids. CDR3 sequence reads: CASSLGSSPLHF. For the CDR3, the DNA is TGTGCCAGCAGCTTGGGGAGTTCACCCCTCCACTTT. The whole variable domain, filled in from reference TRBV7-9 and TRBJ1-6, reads DTGVSQNPRHKITKRGQNVTFRCDPISEHNRLYWYRQTLGQGPEFLTYFQNEAQLEKSRLLSDRFSAERPKGSFSTLEIQRTEQGDSAMYLCASSLGSSPLHFGNGTRLTVT.

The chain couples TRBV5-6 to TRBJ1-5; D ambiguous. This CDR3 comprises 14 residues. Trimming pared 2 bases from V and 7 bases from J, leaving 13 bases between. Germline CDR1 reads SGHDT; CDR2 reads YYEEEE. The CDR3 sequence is CASSLRHPGQPQHF. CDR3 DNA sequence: TGTGCCAGCAGCTTAAGGCACCCGGGGCAGCCCCAGCATTTT.

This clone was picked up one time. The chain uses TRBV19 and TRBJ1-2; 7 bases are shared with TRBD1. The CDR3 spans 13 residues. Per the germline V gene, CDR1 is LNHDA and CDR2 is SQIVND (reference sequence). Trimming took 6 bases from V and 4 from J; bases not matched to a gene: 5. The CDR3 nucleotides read TGTGCCAGTAGACGGGGACAGCCCTATGGCTACACCTTC. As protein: CASRRGQPYGYTF.

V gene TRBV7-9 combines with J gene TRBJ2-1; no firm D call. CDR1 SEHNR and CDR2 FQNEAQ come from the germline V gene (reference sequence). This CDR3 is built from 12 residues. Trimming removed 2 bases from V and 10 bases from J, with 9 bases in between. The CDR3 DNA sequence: TGTGCCAGCAGCTTATCAGGATACGAGCAGTTCTTC. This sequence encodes CASSLSGYEQFF.

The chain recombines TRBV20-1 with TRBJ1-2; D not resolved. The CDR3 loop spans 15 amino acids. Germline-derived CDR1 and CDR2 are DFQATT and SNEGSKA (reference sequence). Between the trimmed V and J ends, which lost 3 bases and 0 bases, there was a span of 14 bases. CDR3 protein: CSASPQVESNYGYTF. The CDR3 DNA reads TGCAGTGCTAGTCCCCAAGTGGAGTCTAACTATGGCTACACCTTC.